This T cell receptor beta chain is from a study of CD8+CD57+ T cells in acquired aplastic anemia. Study at large: Sorted CD4+ plus CD8+ cells gave DNA averaging 3.2 ug.

Genomic DNA, serving as template, underwent TCR beta VDJ and CDR3 profiling. In TCRdb, the reads were re-called with MiXCR into one record per CDR3 protein. This repertoire shows 450,000 to 600,000 distinct CDR3 sequences, approximately 33% found once; its top ten account for 0.75% to 0.95%. This CDR3 is 14 amino acids long. Germline V CDR1 and CDR2: MGHDK, SYGVNS. V lost 4 bases and J lost 3, with 12 bases in between. CD8+CD57+ cell expansion had been shown by flow cytometry in patients chosen for sequencing. The sequence was obtained from a human donor with aplastic anemia. The genes are TRBV25-1 and TRBJ1-2; D unclear. Material for sequencing was sorted CD4+, CD8+, or CD8+CD57+ T cells (not recorded which) from PBMCs. In DNA, the CDR3 is TGTGCCAGCAGTGCCCCGAAAGAAGACTATGGCTACACCTTC. It specifies CASSAPKEDYGYTF.